This TCR beta chain was recorded in a study of blood T cell repertoires in COVID-19. Whole-study context: Samples taken during acute and convalescent COVID-19 were collected in the United States, Italy and Spain. Sources were T cells, B-cell-depleted T cells, or PBMCs; the material itself was cDNA or gDNA.

Seattle patients were enrolled during active infection and followed longitudinally. TCRdb's copy holds only in-frame clones and misses some; the assay was immunoSEQ multiplex PCR. The table records about 220,000 clones, roughly four fifths of them present only once. CDR3 length: 12 residues. Trimming pared 4 bases from V and 6 bases from J, leaving 12 bases between. The germline V gene encodes CDR1 SQVTM and CDR2 ANQGSEA. The chain carries TRBV29-1 and TRBJ1-2; D is perhaps TRBD1 (6 bases). The TCR comes from a woman between 70 and 85 years old with COVID-19, enrolled during active disease. The sequenced material came from peripheral blood. CDR3 sequence: CSVVTGYNGYTF. The DNA of the CDR3 is TGCAGCGTTGTTACAGGGTACAATGGCTACACCTTC.